Listed below are T cell receptor beta chains from one sample, sequenced in a study of T cells in Graves' hyperthyroidism and ophthalmopathy. TCRdb fed the multiplex PCR reads into MiXCR, producing one record per CDR3 protein. The sample yields roughly 650,000 distinct CDR3 sequences, about 16% seen once. Material for sequencing was blood. These receptor sequences come from a middle-aged woman with Graves' ophthalmopathy. Both conserved end residues are part of each CDR3. Each record gives: V gene, J gene, CDR3 protein.

V: TRBV15; J: TRBJ2-3; CDR3: CATSRSTDNTDTQYF
V: TRBV27; J: TRBJ2-5; CDR3: CASSISGGVGQETQYF
V: TRBV18; J: TRBJ1-5; CDR3: CASSATFGAGNQPQHF
V: TRBV29-1; J: TRBJ1-4; CDR3: CSGGGTGHSGNEKLFF
V: TRBV3-1; J: TRBJ2-5; CDR3: CASSQEPGLAGEETQYF
V: TRBV30; J: TRBJ1-2; CDR3: CAWRRTGTRGYTF
V: TRBV11-2; J: TRBJ2-3; CDR3: CASSVSATDTQYF
V: TRBV6-1; J: TRBJ1-2; CDR3: CASNRDRGNYGYTF
V: TRBV6-1; J: TRBJ2-3; CDR3: CASSERAESTDTQYF
V: TRBV2; J: TRBJ2-5; CDR3: CAIRKDLQETQYF
V: TRBV28; J: TRBJ2-3; CDR3: CASSLSSGRYTQYF
V: TRBV2; J: TRBJ2-3; CDR3: CATSPFGGNTDTQYF
V: TRBV15; J: TRBJ2-1; CDR3: CATSRDLAEGFHNEQFF
V: TRBV25-1; J: TRBJ1-4; CDR3: CASSTWGDNNEKLFF
V: TRBV12-5; J: TRBJ1-5; CDR3: CASGLGTLGRNQPQHF
V: TRBV7-8; J: TRBJ1-5; CDR3: CASSLETAINQPQHF
V: TRBV7-8; J: TRBJ1-5; CDR3: CASSLGRGADQPQHF
V: TRBV5-1; J: TRBJ1-4; CDR3: CASSPDRGVSEKLFF
V: TRBV20-1; J: TRBJ2-3; CDR3: CSAGDNLAGQKYF
V: TRBV12-3/TRBV12-4; J: TRBJ2-3; CDR3: CASSTGTGIGTDTQYF
V: TRBV2; J: TRBJ2-7; CDR3: CASTLREGTYEQYF
V: TRBV28; J: TRBJ2-5; CDR3: CASKNRGSQETQYF
V: TRBV28; J: TRBJ2-5; CDR3: CATLRGYQETQYF
V: TRBV6-1; J: TRBJ2-1; CDR3: CASSPSRGSGRNEQFF
V: TRBV7-2; J: TRBJ2-5; CDR3: CASSLLGTSGGQETQYF
V: TRBV9; J: TRBJ1-1; CDR3: CASSPLSTHTEAFF
V: TRBV7-9; J: TRBJ2-7; CDR3: CASRPRELDEQYF
V: TRBV6-1; J: TRBJ2-2; CDR3: CASSQVGLADNTGELFF
V: TRBV28; J: TRBJ2-7; CDR3: CASTQGISRSYEQYF
V: TRBV7-3; J: TRBJ2-5; CDR3: CASSLIASGSGETQYF
V: TRBV7-9; J: TRBJ2-5; CDR3: CASSLAGTSGSTETQYF
V: TRBV20-1; J: TRBJ2-5; CDR3: CSARDRDPIAGTQYF
V: TRBV5-1; J: TRBJ2-1; CDR3: CASSLGQGMWNEQFF
V: TRBV5-1; J: TRBJ2-2; CDR3: CASSFSGTGGSGELFF
V: TRBV7-3; J: TRBJ2-1; CDR3: CASSLYPGSDNEQFF
V: TRBV28; J: TRBJ2-3; CDR3: CASSLLRGSSTSTDTQYF
V: TRBV2; J: TRBJ1-4; CDR3: CASSADRGGEKLFF